The 32 T cell receptor beta chains given below trace back to one sample, sequenced in a study of CD8 T cells in ankylosing spondylitis. Study outcomes and limitations: Characteristic of ankylosing spondylitis blood, it appeared, was a TCR beta motif comprising roughly eight highly homologous variants.

Their cognate antigens are unknown. TCRdb fed the 5' RACE reads into MiXCR, producing one record per CDR3 protein. In the table there are around 130,000 distinct CDR3 sequences, more than 15% of which are singletons. Sequencing used blood, either unsorted or a sorted T cell fraction (not recorded which). The receptors originated from a male donor with ankylosing spondylitis.

The chain combines TRBV6-5 with TRBJ2-2; the match to TRBD2 covers 11 bases. Germline CDR1 is MNHEY and CDR2 is SVGAGI. The CDR3 is 17 residues long. The J segment lost 3 bases and the V segment lost 2 bases, leaving 5 bases of the junction unmatched. The CDR3 nucleotides are TGTGCCAGCAGTTACCTAGCGGGAGGTGTGGACACCGGGGAGCTGTTTTTT. This sequence encodes CASSYLAGGVDTGELFF.

The CDR3 region is CASSLLGRTGELFF. DNA of the CDR3: TGTGCCAGCAGTTTATTGGGCAGAACCGGGGAGCTGTTTTTT. The J gene is TRBJ2-2, the V gene TRBV28, with D hard to call. The CDR3 totals 14 residues. Germline CDR1 is MDHEN and CDR2 is SYDVKM. Trimming removed 1 base from V and 5 bases from J, with 8 bases in between.

The CDR3 DNA reads TGTGCCAGCAGCGTACGGACACTCGACACCATTAGCTCTGGGGCCAACGTCCTGACTTTC. Translated: CASSVRTLDTISSGANVLTF. The chain has TRBV9 and TRBJ2-6; possible D gene TRBD1, 5 bases. Germline V gives CDR1 SGDLS, CDR2 YYNGEE. V was shortened by 1 base and J by 0 bases, with 20 bases between the two germline ends. CDR3 length equals 20 residues.

This chain uses TRBV7-3 with TRBJ2-5; 9 bases match TRBD1. The CDR3 runs to 14 residues. Germline-derived CDR1 and CDR2 are SGHTA and FQGTGA. J gave up 5 bases and V 5 bases, and 6 bases lay outside the gene matches. The CDR3 region is CASSQQGAGETQYF. The CDR3 nucleotides are TGTGCCAGCAGCCAACAGGGGGCGGGGGAGACCCAGTACTTC.

This chain uses TRBV7-2 with TRBJ2-5, with 7 bases fitting TRBD1. Germline V CDR1 and CDR2: SGHTA, FQGNSA. With V trimmed by 2 bases and J by 4 bases, 13 bases remained unmatched. The CDR3 spans 17 residues. This CDR3 is CASSLQGVGATVETQYF. CDR3 DNA sequence: TGTGCCAGCAGCTTACAGGGGGTTGGGGCTACGGTAGAGACCCAGTACTTC.

This clonotype has only a few counts. The chain combines TRBV29-1 with TRBJ2-1, with 7 bases aligning to TRBD2. J gave up 1 base and V 5 bases, and 5 bases lay outside the gene matches. Germline V gene sequence: CDR1 SQVTM, CDR2 ANQGSEA. This CDR3 region has 14 residues. CDR3 amino acids: CSVWGGGSYNEQFF. The CDR3 DNA reads TGCAGCGTTTGGGGGGGAGGATCCTACAATGAGCAGTTCTTC.

This clonotype was counted only a few times. CDR3 region: CASSLSGRTDTQYF. As DNA, the CDR3 is TGTGCCAGCAGTCTTAGCGGGCGCACAGATACGCAGTATTTT. The chain links TRBV12-3 or TRBV12-4 to TRBJ2-3; 7 bases agree with TRBD2. After removal of 5 bases from V and 1 base from J, the junction contained 3 bases not matched to a gene. CDR3 size: 14 residues.

The chain couples TRBV27 to TRBJ2-1; 7 bases are shared with TRBD2. V shed 3 bases, J shed 5 bases, and the junction held 4 bases outside the gene matches. Germline V gene sequence: CDR1 MNHEY, CDR2 SMNVEV (reference sequence). This CDR3 contains 14 residues. The chain's CDR3 is CASSFRLANNEQFF. As DNA, the CDR3 is TGTGCCAGCAGTTTCAGACTAGCTAACAATGAGCAGTTCTTC.

This clonotype was seen more than once but under ten times. J is TRBJ1-1 and V is TRBV7-9; 7 bases map to TRBD1. The CDR3 runs to 14 residues. Losses at the gene ends were 1 base for V and 4 bases for J; bases not matched to a gene: 3. In germline, CDR1 is SEHNR, CDR2 FQNEAQ (reference sequence). The CDR3 spells CASSLGAGGTEAFF. The DNA of the CDR3 is TGTGCCAGCAGCTTAGGGGCAGGGGGCACTGAAGCTTTCTTT.

The chain carries TRBV4-2 and TRBJ2-7; 8 bases align to TRBD1. Germline trimming cut 3 bases from V and 2 bases from J; bases unmatched to any gene: 9. The CDR3 extends over 16 amino acids. Germline loops: CDR1 LGHNA, CDR2 YNFKEQ. The CDR3 DNA is TGTGCCAGCAGCCAGGCCACCGGGACAGGAGCCTACGAGCAGTACTTC. Amino acid sequence: CASSQATGTGAYEQYF.

The V and J genes are TRBV7-9 and TRBJ1-1, with D unclear. The CDR3 contains 12 residues. V lost 1 base, J lost 6 bases, and 6 bases lay in between. Germline-derived CDR1 and CDR2 are SEHNR and FQNEAQ (reference sequence). The CDR3 region has the DNA TGTGCCAGCAGCTTAGTCCCCCCTGAAGCTTTCTTT. Translated, it gives CASSLVPPEAFF.

The chain carries TRBV4-3 and TRBJ2-2, with D hard to call. The CDR3 is 16 residues long. V lost 0 bases and J lost 0, with 8 bases in between. Looked up from germline, CDR1 is LGHNA and CDR2 is YSLEER. Here the CDR3 reads CASSQDPVTNTGELFF. The DNA of the CDR3 is TGCGCCAGCAGCCAAGACCCAGTTACGAACACCGGGGAGCTGTTTTTT.

The chain combines TRBV4-2 with TRBJ1-1; no definite D call. The germline V and J ends were trimmed by 2 bases and 0 bases, with 4 bases remaining between them. The CDR3 has 13 amino acids. CDR1 and CDR2 (germline): LGHNA, YNFKEQ. The CDR3 region is CASSQSVNTEAFF. CDR3 DNA sequence: TGTGCCAGCAGCCAATCAGTGAACACTGAAGCTTTCTTT.

The sample holds a few counts of this clonotype. The V call is TRBV27, the J call TRBJ2-7, with 7 bases aligning to TRBD1. The CDR3 is made up of 14 amino acids. In germline, CDR1 is MNHEY, CDR2 SMNVEV (reference sequence). The V segment lost 4 bases and the J segment 2 bases; nucleotides outside the gene matches: 5. CDR3 residues: CASSSGTDPYEQYF. CDR3 DNA: TGTGCCAGCAGTTCCGGGACAGACCCCTACGAGCAGTACTTC.

In this sample, this clonotype turned up a few times. The genes are TRBV2 and TRBJ2-5, with D tentatively TRBD1 (5 bases). Germline V lookup: CDR1 SNHLY, CDR2 FYNNEI. The CDR3 totals 13 residues. V lost 6 bases and J 0 bases, leaving 8 bases between the germline ends. CDR3 sequence: CASRLQDQETQYF. The CDR3 DNA follows: TGTGCCAGCAGATTACAGGACCAAGAGACCCAGTACTTC.

This clonotype has more than one count but fewer than ten. This chain connects TRBV7-9 to TRBJ2-2; tentative D call: TRBD1 (6 bases). Germline V gives CDR1 SEHNR, CDR2 FQNEAQ (reference sequence). Trimming pared 7 bases from V and 1 base from J, leaving 16 bases between. The CDR3 extends over 16 amino acids. The CDR3 DNA follows: TGTGCCAGCATCAACCCGGAGACAGGGAACACCGGGGAGCTGTTTTTT. Translating it yields CASINPETGNTGELFF.

This clonotype was observed many times. This chain connects TRBV12-3 or TRBV12-4 to TRBJ2-1; TRBD2 matches at 7 bases. The CDR3 contains 12 residues. V was clipped by 4 bases and J by 6 bases; unmatched bases: 0. Here the CDR3 reads CASSSGGNEQFF. The CDR3 DNA is TGTGCCAGCAGTTCGGGAGGCAATGAGCAGTTCTTC.

In this sample, this clonotype turned up a few times. J is TRBJ1-1 and V is TRBV5-1, with D maybe TRBD1 (5 bases). The CDR3 has 14 amino acids. The V and J ends lost 2 bases and 3 bases respectively, with 11 bases between them. In germline, CDR1 is SGHRS, CDR2 YFSETQ. As DNA, the CDR3 is TGCGCCAGCAGCTTAGCAGGGTATGACACTGAAGCTTTCTTT. Translating gives CASSLAGYDTEAFF.

The CDR3 DNA reads as TGTGCCAGCAGCGGGACAGCTAACTATGGCTACACCTTC. It codes for CASSGTANYGYTF. The chain is built from TRBV9 and TRBJ1-2; tentative D call: TRBD1 (6 bases). The CDR3 consists of 13 residues. The ends were cut back, 3 bases at V and 0 bases at J, with 6 bases in the middle. Germline assignment: CDR1 SGDLS and CDR2 YYNGEE.

This clonotype showed up just a few times. The chain is built from TRBV25-1 and TRBJ2-6; D is ambiguous. Germline lookup yields CDR1 MGHDK and CDR2 SYGVNS. The CDR3 runs 18 residues. V was pared by 4 bases and J by 0 bases, with 16 bases between. The DNA of the CDR3 is TGTGCCAGCAGTGGTATTACACCTCCCCGCTCTGGGGCCAACGTCCTGACTTTC. Its translation is CASSGITPPRSGANVLTF.

V and J are TRBV2 and TRBJ1-1; D possibly corresponds to TRBD1 (6 bases). Trimming pared 8 bases from V and 1 base from J, leaving 11 bases between. The length of the CDR3 is 13 residues. The germline V gene has CDR1 SNHLY and CDR2 FYNNEI. The CDR3 DNA is TGTGCCAGCCAGGACAGCAAGAACACTGAAGCTTTCTTT. It specifies CASQDSKNTEAFF.

This clonotype was seen ten or more times. The chain uses TRBV9 and TRBJ1-1, with D unclear. Germline-derived CDR1 and CDR2 are SGDLS and YYNGEE. With 0 bases removed from V and 4 bases from J, the gap between germline ends came to 10 bases. This CDR3 region has 14 residues. CDR3 in amino acids: CASSVEVRGTEAFF. The DNA of the CDR3 is TGTGCCAGCAGCGTAGAGGTTCGTGGCACTGAAGCTTTCTTT.

The rearrangement joins TRBV7-2 to TRBJ2-2, with 7 bases identical to TRBD1. Trimming took 6 bases from V and 3 from J; bases not matched to a gene: 7. The CDR3 totals 15 residues. Germline CDR1 and CDR2: SGHTA and FQGNSA. CDR3 sequence: CASRHPGQYTGELFF. CDR3 coding DNA: TGTGCCAGCAGACACCCGGGACAGTACACCGGGGAGCTGTTTTTT. The whole variable domain, filled in from reference TRBV7-2 and TRBJ2-2, reads GAGVSQSPSNKVTEKGKDVELRCDPISGHTALYWYRQSLGQGLEFLIYFQGNSAPDKSGLPSDRFSAERTGGSVSTLTIQRTQQEDSAVYLCASRHPGQYTGELFFGEGSRLTVL.

This clonotype was observed a handful of times. This chain uses TRBV7-8 with TRBJ2-1; 7 bases align to TRBD2. From germline, CDR1 is SGHVS and CDR2 FQNEAQ. The CDR3 consists of 15 residues. Germline trimming cut 3 bases from V and 0 bases from J; bases unmatched to any gene: 2. Here the CDR3 DNA reads TGTGCCAGCAGCTTTCTAGCGGCCTCCTACAATGAGCAGTTCTTC. Translation gives CASSFLAASYNEQFF. Drawing the rest from reference TRBV7-8 and TRBJ2-1, the complete variable domain is GAGVSQSPRYKVAKRGQDVALRCDPISGHVSLFWYQQALGQGPEFLTYFQNEAQLDKSGLPSDRFFAERPEGSVSTLKIQRTQQEDSAVYLCASSFLAASYNEQFFGPGTRLTVL.

This clonotype has just a few counts. The chain is built from TRBV29-1 and TRBJ2-1; 10 positions match TRBD2. Germline values: CDR1 SQVTM, CDR2 ANQGSEA. This CDR3 contains 13 residues. V shed 5 bases, J shed 14 bases, and the junction held 12 bases outside the gene matches. Written as DNA, the CDR3 is TGCAGCGTTCTCACGGGGCTAGCGGGAGTAGAGTTCTTC. Its protein is CSVLTGLAGVEFF.

This clonotype was seen only a few times. CDR3: CSARGWLAGGPRDEQFF. The CDR3 DNA sequence: TGCAGTGCTAGGGGGTGGCTAGCGGGAGGGCCGAGGGATGAGCAGTTCTTC. The chain links TRBV20-1 to TRBJ2-1, with 12 bases fitting TRBD2. Germline values: CDR1 DFQATT, CDR2 SNEGSKA (reference sequence). CDR3 size: 17 residues. V trimming: 3 bases; J trimming: 8 bases; junction bases outside the gene matches: 14.

This clonotype is a singleton in its sample. V and J are TRBV28 and TRBJ2-7, with D tentatively TRBD2 (5 bases). The CDR3 contains 15 residues. V lost 3 bases, J lost 0 bases, and 12 bases lay in between. The germline V gene has CDR1 MDHEN and CDR2 SYDVKM. The CDR3 bases are TGTGCCAGCAGTTTCCTAGCAGAGAGCTCCTACGAGCAGTACTTC. Translated, it gives CASSFLAESSYEQYF.

The rearrangement joins TRBV9 to TRBJ2-7, with D tentatively TRBD1 (5 bases). With 3 bases removed from V and 2 bases from J, the gap between germline ends came to 12 bases. The CDR3 has 14 residues. CDR1 and CDR2 (germline): SGDLS, YYNGEE. CDR3 DNA sequence: TGTGCCAGCAGCGGGACATATATCCCCTACGAGCAGTACTTC. It codes for CASSGTYIPYEQYF.

V and J are TRBV18 and TRBJ2-1; 7 bases align to TRBD1. CDR1 is KGHSH, CDR2 LQKENI, per germline. There are 15 residues in the CDR3. After removal of 3 bases from V and 1 base from J, the junction contained 3 bases not matched to a gene. CDR3 sequence reads: CASSPIRGSYNEQFF. CDR3 sequence (DNA): TGTGCCAGCTCACCGATCAGGGGGTCCTACAATGAGCAGTTCTTC.

The chain couples TRBV20-1 to TRBJ2-3; weak D call: TRBD2 (6 bases). Trimming left V 0 bases short and J 9 bases short, with 22 bases between. Germline CDR1 is DFQATT and CDR2 is SNEGSKA (reference sequence). This CDR3 spans 16 amino acids. The CDR3 reads CSARDRVGGARRTQYF. The DNA of the CDR3 is TGCAGTGCTAGAGATAGGGTGGGGGGAGCCCGCAGAACGCAGTATTTT.

Only a few counts were recorded for this clonotype. The CDR3: CASTQSFQGAWETQYF. In DNA, the CDR3 is TGTGCCAGCACCCAAAGCTTCCAGGGGGCTTGGGAGACCCAGTACTTC. The chain joins TRBV11-2 to TRBJ2-5, with 8 bases aligning to TRBD1. The trim removed 7 bases at V and 5 bases at J, leaving 15 bases unmatched. The CDR3 runs to 16 residues. Germline V gene sequence: CDR1 SGHAT, CDR2 FQNNGV.

This clonotype was seen only a few times. The chain recombines TRBV20-1 with TRBJ1-3, with D perhaps TRBD1 (5 bases). The CDR3 is made up of 14 amino acids. Germline V gene lookup returns CDR1 DFQATT and CDR2 SNEGSKA (reference sequence). V lost 0 bases and J lost 3, with 9 bases in between. CDR3 DNA: TGCAGTGCTAGAGATCGTGGGGGTGGAAACACCATATATTTT. As protein: CSARDRGGGNTIYF.